This T cell receptor beta chain appears in the sequencing data of a study of memory CD4+ T cells and cytomegalovirus serostatus. The overall study: Healthy Belgian adult donors included about nine CMV-positive and approximately 25 CMV-negative people. Findings and caveats of the study: CMV serostatus prediction reached median AUC approximately 0.95, or 0.91 with US-trained model.

In the original workflow: Out-of-frame sequences were removed, leaving a few million distinct TCRbeta sequences. The repertoire was sequenced with immunoSEQ multiplex PCR; TCRdb's copy has only in-frame clones and lacks some. V, J and clone size are those of that table, while D and trimming were read from the DNA. Among around 53,000 clones listed, approximately 82% were seen once. With regard to this clone: The antigen is undetermined.

Germline V gene sequence: CDR1 SGHRS, CDR2 YFSETQ. The CDR3 runs to 14 residues. Trimming left V 0 bases short and J 1 base short, with 7 bases between. Single viable CD3+CD4+CD8-CD45RO+ cells were sorted as the memory CD4+ T cells. CMV serostatus came from serum IgG against pp150, pp28, p38, p52. This receptor was obtained from an adult in good health and CMV-seropositive. The J gene is TRBJ1-2, the V gene TRBV5-1; D unclear. The specimen was memory CD4+ T cells from blood. CDR3 bases: TGCGCCAGCAGCTTGGGTCAGATTAACTATGGCTACACCTTC. Translated, it gives CASSLGQINYGYTF.